This note documents a single TCR beta chain sequence. These data belong to a study of blood T cell repertoires in COVID-19. Turning to the study itself: COVID-19 samples from acute and convalescent phases originated in the United States, Italy and Spain. In each case, the material was cDNA or gDNA derived from T cells, B-cell-depleted T cells, or PBMCs.

Methods used by the authors: Reference gene primer amplification gave estimated nucleated cell counts. Profiled with immunoSEQ multiplex PCR; TCRdb holds only in-frame clones, not every one. V, J and clone size are those of that table, while D and trimming were read from the DNA. The sample holds approximately 78,000 clones, approximately 85% seen once. The ends were cut back, 6 bases at V and 5 bases at J, with 8 bases in the middle. The CDR3 totals 12 residues. Sequencing input: peripheral blood. This TCR was sampled from a man aged 50-60 years with acute or convalescent COVID-19. The chain joins TRBV12-3 or TRBV12-4 to TRBJ1-5; D remains unclear. The CDR3 region has the DNA TGTGCCAGCAGCCCCGGGGATCAGCCCCAGCATTTT. It is translated as CASSPGDQPQHF.